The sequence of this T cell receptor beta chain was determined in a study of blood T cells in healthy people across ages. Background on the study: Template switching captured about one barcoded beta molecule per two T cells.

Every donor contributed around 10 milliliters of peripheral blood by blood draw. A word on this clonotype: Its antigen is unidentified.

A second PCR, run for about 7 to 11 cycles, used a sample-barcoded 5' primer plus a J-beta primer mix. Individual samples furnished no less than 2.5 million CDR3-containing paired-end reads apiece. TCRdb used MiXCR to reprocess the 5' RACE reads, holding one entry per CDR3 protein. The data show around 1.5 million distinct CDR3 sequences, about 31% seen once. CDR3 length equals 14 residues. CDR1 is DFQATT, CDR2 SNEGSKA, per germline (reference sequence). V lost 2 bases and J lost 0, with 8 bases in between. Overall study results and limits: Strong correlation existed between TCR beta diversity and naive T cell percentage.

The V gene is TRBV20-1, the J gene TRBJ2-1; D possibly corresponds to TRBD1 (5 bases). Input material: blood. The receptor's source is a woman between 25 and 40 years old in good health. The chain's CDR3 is CSARRQGSYNEQFF. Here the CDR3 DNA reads TGCAGTGCTAGACGCCAGGGCTCCTACAATGAGCAGTTCTTC.